This TCR beta chain comes out of a study of STAT5B mutations in CD4+ large granular lymphocyte leukemia. The data were produced by immunoSEQ multiplex PCR, yet TCRdb's version contains in-frame clones alone and is incomplete. The top ten hold over 0.4% of the sample, which has tens of thousands of clones, roughly 77% seen once. The receptor comes from a human donor in good health. The sample taken for sequencing was CD4+ T cells from blood buffy coats.

CDR3 loop: CASNGDGRGYTF. The CDR3 DNA is TGTGCCAGCAATGGGGATGGTCGGGGCTACACCTTC. The V gene is TRBV5-6, the J gene TRBJ1-2; no clear D gene. Germline V lookup: CDR1 SGHDT, CDR2 YYEEEE. CDR3 length equals 12 residues. The V and J ends lost 6 bases and 8 bases respectively, with 14 bases between them.